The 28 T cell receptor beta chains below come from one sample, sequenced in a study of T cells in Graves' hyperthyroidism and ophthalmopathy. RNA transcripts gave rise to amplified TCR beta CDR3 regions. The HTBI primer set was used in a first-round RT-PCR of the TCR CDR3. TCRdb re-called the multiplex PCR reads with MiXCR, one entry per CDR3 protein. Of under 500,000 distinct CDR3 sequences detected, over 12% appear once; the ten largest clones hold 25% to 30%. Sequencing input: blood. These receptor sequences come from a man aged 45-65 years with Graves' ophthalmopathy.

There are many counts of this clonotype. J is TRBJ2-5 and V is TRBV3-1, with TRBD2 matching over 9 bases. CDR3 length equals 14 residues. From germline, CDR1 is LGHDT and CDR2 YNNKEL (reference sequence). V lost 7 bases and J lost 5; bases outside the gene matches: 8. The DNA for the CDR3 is TGTGCCAGCACGGAAGGGACTAGCCGGGAGACCCAGTACTTC. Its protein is CASTEGTSRETQYF.

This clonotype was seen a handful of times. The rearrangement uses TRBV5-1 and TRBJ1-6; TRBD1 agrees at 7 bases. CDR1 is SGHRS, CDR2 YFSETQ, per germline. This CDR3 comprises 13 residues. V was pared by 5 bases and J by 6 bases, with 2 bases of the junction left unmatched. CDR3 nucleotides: TGCGCCAGCAGGTGGGACAGTAATTCACCCCTCCACTTT. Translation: CASRWDSNSPLHF.

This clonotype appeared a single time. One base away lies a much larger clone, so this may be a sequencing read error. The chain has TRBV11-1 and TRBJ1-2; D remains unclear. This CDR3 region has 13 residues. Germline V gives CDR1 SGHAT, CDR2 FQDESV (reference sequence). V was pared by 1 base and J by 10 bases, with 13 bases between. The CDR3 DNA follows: TGTGCCAGCAGCTTAGGGGGTAATATTGTCTACACCTTC. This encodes CASSLGGNIVYTF.

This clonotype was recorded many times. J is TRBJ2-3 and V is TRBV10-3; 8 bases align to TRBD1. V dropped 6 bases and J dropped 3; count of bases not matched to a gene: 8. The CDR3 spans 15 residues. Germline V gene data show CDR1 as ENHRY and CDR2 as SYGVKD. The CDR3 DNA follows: TGTGCCATCAGGAAGACAGGGGTCGGGACAGATACGCAGTATTTT. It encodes CAIRKTGVGTDTQYF.

The CDR3 spells CASRGRGSTGELFF. The DNA for the CDR3 is TGTGCCAGTAGGGGACGGGGGAGCACCGGGGAGCTGTTTTTT. The chain couples TRBV19 to TRBJ2-2; D is possibly TRBD2 (6 bases). Germline lookup yields CDR1 LNHDA and CDR2 SQIVND (reference sequence). The CDR3 totals 14 residues. Trimming left V 6 bases short and J 4 bases short, with 12 bases between.

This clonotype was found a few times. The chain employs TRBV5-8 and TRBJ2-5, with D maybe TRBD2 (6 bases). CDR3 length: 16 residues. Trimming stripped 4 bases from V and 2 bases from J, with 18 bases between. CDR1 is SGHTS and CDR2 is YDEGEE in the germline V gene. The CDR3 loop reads CASSPEGQAIQETQYF. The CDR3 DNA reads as TGTGCCAGCAGCCCGGAGGGGCAGGCGATACAAGAGACCCAGTACTTC.

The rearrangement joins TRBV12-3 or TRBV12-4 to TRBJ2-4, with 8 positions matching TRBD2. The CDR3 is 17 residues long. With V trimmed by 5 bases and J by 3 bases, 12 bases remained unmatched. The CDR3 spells CASSPTGTRRGKNIQYF. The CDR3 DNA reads TGTGCCAGCAGTCCGACCGGGACTAGAAGAGGCAAAAACATTCAGTACTTC.

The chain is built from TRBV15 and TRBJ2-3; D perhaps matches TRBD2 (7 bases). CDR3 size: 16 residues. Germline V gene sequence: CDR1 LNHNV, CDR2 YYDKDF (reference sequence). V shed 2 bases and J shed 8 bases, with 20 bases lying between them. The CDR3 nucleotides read TGTGCCACCAGCAGACCTACTACGGGGGGCTGGGGTACGCAGTATTTT. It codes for CATSRPTTGGWGTQYF.

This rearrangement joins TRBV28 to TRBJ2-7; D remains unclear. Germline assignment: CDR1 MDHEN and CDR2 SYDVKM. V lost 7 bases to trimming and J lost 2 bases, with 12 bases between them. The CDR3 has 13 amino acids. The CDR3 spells CASISTGTYEQYF. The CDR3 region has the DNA TGTGCCAGCATTTCTACGGGCACCTACGAGCAGTACTTC.

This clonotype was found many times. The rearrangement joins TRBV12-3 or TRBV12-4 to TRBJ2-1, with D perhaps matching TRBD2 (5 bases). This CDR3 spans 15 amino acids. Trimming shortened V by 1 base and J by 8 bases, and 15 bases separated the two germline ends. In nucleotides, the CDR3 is TGTGCCAGCAGTTTAGGAGGAGGCGACAATTATGAGCAGTTCTTC. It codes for CASSLGGGDNYEQFF.

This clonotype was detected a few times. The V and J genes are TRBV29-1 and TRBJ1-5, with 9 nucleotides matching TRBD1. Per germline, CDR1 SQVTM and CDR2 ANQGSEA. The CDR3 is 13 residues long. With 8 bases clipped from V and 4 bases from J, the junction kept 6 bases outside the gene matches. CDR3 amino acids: CSTRQGENQPQHF. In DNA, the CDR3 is TGCAGCACCAGACAGGGGGAAAATCAGCCCCAGCATTTT.

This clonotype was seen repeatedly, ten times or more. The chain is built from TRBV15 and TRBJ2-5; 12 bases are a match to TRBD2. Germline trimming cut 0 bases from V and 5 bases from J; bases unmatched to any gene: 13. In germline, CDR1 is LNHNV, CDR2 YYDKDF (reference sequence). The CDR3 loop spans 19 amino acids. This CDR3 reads CATSRDIYLAGGPLETQYF. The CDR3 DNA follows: TGTGCCACCAGCAGAGATATCTACCTAGCGGGAGGGCCGCTTGAGACCCAGTACTTC.

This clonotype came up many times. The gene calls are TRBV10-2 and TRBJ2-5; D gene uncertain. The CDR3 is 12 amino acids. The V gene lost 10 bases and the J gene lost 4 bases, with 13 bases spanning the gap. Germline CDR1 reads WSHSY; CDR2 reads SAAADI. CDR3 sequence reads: CATSPVVETQYF. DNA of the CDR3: TGCGCCACCTCTCCTGTGGTAGAGACCCAGTACTTC.

The CDR3 bases are TGTGCCAGCACCGGGTTCCGGGACACCTCCTACGAGCAGTACTTC. This encodes CASTGFRDTSYEQYF. This rearrangement joins TRBV6-1 to TRBJ2-7; D is perhaps TRBD1 (6 bases). The CDR3 is 15 residues long. The germline V gene encodes CDR1 MNHNS and CDR2 SASEGT. V lost 7 bases and J 0 bases, leaving 16 bases between the germline ends.

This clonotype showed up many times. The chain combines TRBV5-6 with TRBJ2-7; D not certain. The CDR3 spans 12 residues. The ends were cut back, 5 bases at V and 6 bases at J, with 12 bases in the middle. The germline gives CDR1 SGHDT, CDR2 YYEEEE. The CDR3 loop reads CASSLAGSEQYF. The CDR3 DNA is TGTGCCAGCAGTTTAGCTGGCAGCGAGCAGTACTTC.

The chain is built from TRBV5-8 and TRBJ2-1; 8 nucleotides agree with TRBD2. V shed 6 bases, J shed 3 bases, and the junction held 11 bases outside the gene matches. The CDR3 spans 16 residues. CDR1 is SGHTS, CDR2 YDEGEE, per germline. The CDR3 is CASTRFSSGYYNEQFF. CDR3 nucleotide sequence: TGTGCCAGCACCCGTTTCTCTAGCGGGTACTACAATGAGCAGTTCTTC. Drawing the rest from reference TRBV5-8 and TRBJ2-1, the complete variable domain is EAGVTQSPTHLIKTRGQQATLRCSPISGHTSVYWYQQALGLGLQFLLWYDEGEERNRGNFPPRFSGRQFPNYSSELNVNALELEDSALYLCASTRFSSGYYNEQFFGPGTRLTVL.

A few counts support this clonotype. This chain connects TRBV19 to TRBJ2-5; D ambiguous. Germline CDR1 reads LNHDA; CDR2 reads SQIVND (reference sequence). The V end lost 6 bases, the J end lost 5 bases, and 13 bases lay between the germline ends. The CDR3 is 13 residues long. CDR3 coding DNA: TGTGCCAGTAGCGTCTGGGCTGGGGAGACCCAGTACTTC. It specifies CASSVWAGETQYF. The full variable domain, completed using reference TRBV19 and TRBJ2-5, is DGGITQSPKYLFRKEGQNVTLSCEQNLNHDAMYWYRQDPGQGLRLIYYSQIVNDFQKGDIAEGYSVSREKKESFPLTVTSAQKNPTAFYLCASSVWAGETQYFGPGTRLLVL.

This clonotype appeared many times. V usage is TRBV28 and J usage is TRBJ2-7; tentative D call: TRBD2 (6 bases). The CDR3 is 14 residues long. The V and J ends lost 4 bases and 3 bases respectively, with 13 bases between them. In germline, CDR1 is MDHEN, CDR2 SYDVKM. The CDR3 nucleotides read TGTGCCAGCAGTTCGGCGGGACCCCACTACGAGCAGTACTTC. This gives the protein CASSSAGPHYEQYF.

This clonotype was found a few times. As DNA, the CDR3 is TGTGCCAGCAGCCAGGGACTAGCGGGAGCCGGGGAGCTGTTTTTT. Encoded protein: CASSQGLAGAGELFF. The chain carries TRBV3-1 and TRBJ2-2; 14 nucleotides line up with TRBD2. The J segment lost 6 bases and the V segment lost 3 bases, leaving 0 bases of the junction unmatched. The V gene's germline CDR1 is LGHDT and CDR2 YNNKEL (reference sequence). This CDR3 comprises 15 residues.

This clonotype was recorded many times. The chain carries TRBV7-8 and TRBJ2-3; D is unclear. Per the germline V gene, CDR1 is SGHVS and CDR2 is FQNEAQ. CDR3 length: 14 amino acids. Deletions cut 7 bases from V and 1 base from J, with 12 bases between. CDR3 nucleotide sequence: TGTGCCAGCACTGGTGGGGAAGGCACAGATACGCAGTATTTT. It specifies CASTGGEGTDTQYF. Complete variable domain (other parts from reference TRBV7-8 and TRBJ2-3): GAGVSQSPRYKVAKRGQDVALRCDPISGHVSLFWYQQALGQGPEFLTYFQNEAQLDKSGLPSDRFFAERPEGSVSTLKIQRTQQEDSAVYLCASTGGEGTDTQYFGPGTRLTVL.

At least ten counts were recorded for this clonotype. CDR3 nucleotide sequence: TGCGCCAGCAGCACTGACAGGGGGCATGGAGATACGCAGTATTTT. This encodes CASSTDRGHGDTQYF. The chain recombines TRBV5-1 with TRBJ2-3; TRBD1 aligns across 10 bases. V shed 4 bases, J shed 5 bases, and the junction held 7 bases outside the gene matches. CDR3 size: 15 residues. Germline loops: CDR1 SGHRS, CDR2 YFSETQ.

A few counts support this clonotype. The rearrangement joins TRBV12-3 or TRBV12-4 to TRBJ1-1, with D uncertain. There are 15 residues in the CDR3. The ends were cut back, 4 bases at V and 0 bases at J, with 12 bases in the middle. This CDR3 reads CASSYPPGLNTEAFF. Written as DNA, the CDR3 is TGTGCCAGCAGTTACCCCCCAGGTCTGAACACTGAAGCTTTCTTT.

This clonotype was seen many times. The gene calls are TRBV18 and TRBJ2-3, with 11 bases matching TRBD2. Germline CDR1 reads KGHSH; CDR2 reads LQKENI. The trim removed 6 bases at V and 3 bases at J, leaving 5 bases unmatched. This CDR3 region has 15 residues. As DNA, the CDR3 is TGTGCCAGCTCGTTACTAGCGGGAGAGACAGATACGCAGTATTTT. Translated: CASSLLAGETDTQYF.

CDR3 amino acids: CASSTRLAGGTDTQYF. DNA of the CDR3: TGTGCCAGCAGCACCCGACTAGCGGGAGGGACAGATACGCAGTATTTT. The V call is TRBV11-2, the J call TRBJ2-3, with 14 bases identical to TRBD2. CDR3 size: 16 residues. Trimming at V came to 5 bases and at J to 3 bases, leaving 4 bases not matched to a gene. Germline assignment: CDR1 SGHAT and CDR2 FQNNGV.

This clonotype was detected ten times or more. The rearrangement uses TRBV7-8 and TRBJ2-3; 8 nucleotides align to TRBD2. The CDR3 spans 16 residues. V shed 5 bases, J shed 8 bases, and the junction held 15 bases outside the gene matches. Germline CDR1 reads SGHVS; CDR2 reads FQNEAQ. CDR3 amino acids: CASSPREAGVRGTQYF. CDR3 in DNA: TGTGCCAGCAGCCCCCGGGAAGCGGGAGTTCGGGGTACGCAGTATTTT.

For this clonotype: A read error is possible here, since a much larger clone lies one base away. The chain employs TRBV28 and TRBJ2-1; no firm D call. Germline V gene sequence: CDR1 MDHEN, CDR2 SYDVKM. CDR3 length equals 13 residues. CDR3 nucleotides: TGTGCCAGCAGTTCCCCGGCGGTGTTGGAGCAGTGCTTC. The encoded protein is CASSSPAVLEQCF.

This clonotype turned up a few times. The CDR3 sequence is CASSQAGGIVSGANVLTF. CDR3 nucleotide sequence: TGCGCCAGCAGCCAAGCAGGGGGGATCGTCTCTGGGGCCAACGTCCTGACTTTC. This rearrangement joins TRBV4-1 to TRBJ2-6; D possibly corresponds to TRBD1 (7 bases). Trimming cost V 1 base and J 0 bases, with 13 bases left between them. Germline V gene data show CDR1 as MGHRA and CDR2 as YSYEKL. The CDR3 spans 18 residues.

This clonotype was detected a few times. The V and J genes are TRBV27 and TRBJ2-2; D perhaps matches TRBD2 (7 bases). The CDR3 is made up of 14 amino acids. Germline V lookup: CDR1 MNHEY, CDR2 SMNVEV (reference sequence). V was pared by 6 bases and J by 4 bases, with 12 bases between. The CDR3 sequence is CASRGEGGTGELFF. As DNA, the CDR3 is TGTGCCAGCAGGGGGGAGGGGGGCACCGGGGAGCTGTTTTTT.